The 27 T cell receptor beta chains below all came from one sample that was sequenced in a study of blood T cell repertoires in COVID-19. The protocol was immunoSEQ multiplex PCR, while the TCRdb copy is restricted to in-frame clones and leaves out a portion. Of about 130,000 clones in the sample, about 80% were seen once. The material sequenced was peripheral blood. The receptors derive from a woman between 45 and 60 years old with acute or convalescent COVID-19.

This rearrangement joins TRBV21-1 to TRBJ2-3; TRBD2 was called by the table and not checked on the DNA. TRBV21-1 is termed a pseudogene. This CDR3 has 18 amino acids. CDR3 protein: CASSDCPRWGGTPDTQYF. The DNA for the CDR3 is TGTGCCAGCAGCGACTGCCCGAGGTGGGGGGGGACCCCTGATACGCAGTATTTT.

This clone has a single count. The chain joins TRBV19 to TRBJ1-2, with D unresolved. The CDR3 contains 13 residues. Trimming left V 5 bases short and J 4 bases short, with 11 bases between. Germline V gene sequence: CDR1 LNHDA, CDR2 SQIVND (reference sequence). In nucleotides, the CDR3 is TGTGCCAGTAGTTTAGGTCCCTCCTATGGCTACACCTTC. This codes for CASSLGPSYGYTF.

This clone was observed a single time. The V gene is TRBV19, the J gene TRBJ2-2, with a possible D match to TRBD2 (5 bases). Germline loops: CDR1 LNHDA, CDR2 SQIVND (reference sequence). V was cut by 1 base and J by 1 base, with 10 bases left in between. This CDR3 is 16 amino acids long. CDR3 sequence: CASSIVGLLNTGELFF. DNA of the CDR3: TGTGCCAGTAGTATAGTAGGACTGTTGAACACCGGGGAGCTGTTTTTT. The full variable domain, rest sourced from reference TRBV19 and TRBJ2-2, is DGGITQSPKYLFRKEGQNVTLSCEQNLNHDAMYWYRQDPGQGLRLIYYSQIVNDFQKGDIAEGYSVSREKKESFPLTVTSAQKNPTAFYLCASSIVGLLNTGELFFGEGSRLTVL.

This clone was counted only a few times. The gene calls are TRBV12-5 and TRBJ1-3, with TRBD1 identical over 8 bases. Trimming took 6 bases from V and 2 from J; bases not matched to a gene: 6. The germline CDR1 and CDR2 sequences are LGHNT and FRNRAP. The CDR3 covers 15 residues. In nucleotides, the CDR3 is TGTGCTAGTGGAAGAGGACAGGGCACTGGAAACACCATATATTTT. Its protein product is CASGRGQGTGNTIYF.

The rearrangement links TRBV29-1 to TRBJ1-1; tentative D call: TRBD1 (5 bases). V was cut by 0 bases and J by 3 bases, with 8 bases left in between. Germline CDR1 is SQVTM and CDR2 is ANQGSEA. The CDR3 spans 13 residues. The CDR3 sequence is CSVEEGRDTEAFF. For the CDR3, the DNA is TGCAGCGTTGAAGAAGGCAGGGACACTGAAGCTTTCTTT.

V usage is TRBV6-1 and J usage is TRBJ1-3; D is unresolved. CDR3 length: 15 amino acids. V was cut by 2 bases and J by 0 bases, with 8 bases left in between. The germline V gene has CDR1 MNHNS and CDR2 SASEGT. CDR3 sequence reads: CASSELQNSGNTIYF. CDR3 in DNA: TGTGCCAGCAGTGAATTACAGAACTCTGGAAACACCATATATTTT.

This sequence joins TRBV6-6 and TRBJ1-4; 9 bases agree with TRBD1. The CDR3 is 15 amino acids. CDR1 is MNHNY and CDR2 is SVGAGI in the germline V gene (reference sequence). Trimming cost V 3 bases and J 4 bases; bases outside gene matches: 3. The CDR3 sequence: CASSYQGQGNEKLFF. The DNA for the CDR3 is TGTGCCAGCAGTTATCAGGGACAGGGTAATGAAAAACTGTTTTTT.

The gene calls are TRBV5-4 and TRBJ1-1, with 9 nucleotides matching TRBD1. J was trimmed by 1 base and V by 1 base; bases with no gene match: 2. The CDR3 totals 15 residues. The germline gives CDR1 SGHNT, CDR2 YYREEE (reference sequence). CDR3 loop: CASSLTDRGNTEAFF. As DNA, the CDR3 is TGTGCCAGCAGCTTGACGGACAGGGGGAACACTGAAGCTTTCTTT.

The chain couples TRBV19 to TRBJ2-3; possibly TRBD2 for D (7 bases). The germline CDR1 and CDR2 sequences are LNHDA and SQIVND (reference sequence). Trimming stripped 5 bases from V and 6 bases from J, with 12 bases between. This CDR3 spans 13 amino acids. CDR3 loop: CASSGGAVDTQYF. The DNA for the CDR3 is TGTGCCAGTAGTGGGGGGGCAGTTGATACGCAGTATTTT.

The chain couples TRBV19 to TRBJ1-1, with 10 bases that match TRBD1. From germline, CDR1 is LNHDA and CDR2 SQIVND (reference sequence). The CDR3 runs 17 residues. The junction had 9 bases not matched to a gene; V was cut back by 2 bases and J by 3 bases. CDR3 sequence reads: CASSIRGQGFSDTEAFF. The CDR3 DNA reads TGTGCCAGTAGTATAAGGGGACAGGGGTTTTCGGACACTGAAGCTTTCTTT.

J is TRBJ2-3 and V is TRBV2; TRBD1 aligns across 7 bases. Germline assignment: CDR1 SNHLY and CDR2 FYNNEI. V dropped 5 bases and J dropped 3; count of bases not matched to a gene: 5. This CDR3 contains 14 residues. CDR3 loop: CASSRQGDTDTQYF. CDR3 nucleotide sequence: TGTGCCAGCAGTCGACAGGGTGATACAGATACGCAGTATTTT.

V is TRBV27 and J is TRBJ1-2; 10 nucleotides line up with TRBD1. The CDR3 spans 15 residues. Unmatched junction bases numbered 10, after V lost 6 bases and J lost 6 bases. Per germline, CDR1 MNHEY and CDR2 SMNVEV (reference sequence). CDR3 coding DNA: TGTGCCAGCAGGAAAGTGGACAGGGGGGACGATGGCTACACCTTC. Amino acids: CASRKVDRGDDGYTF.

Worth noting for this clone: The same CDR3 is also encoded by other DNA sequences in this sample. The chain recombines TRBV29-1 with TRBJ1-1, with D possibly being TRBD1 (6 bases). The CDR3 has 12 amino acids. The germline V and J ends were trimmed by 6 bases and 4 bases, with 12 bases remaining between them. Germline CDR1 reads SQVTM; CDR2 reads ANQGSEA. The CDR3 region is CSVEQGGTEAFF. In DNA, the CDR3 is TGCAGCGTAGAACAGGGAGGCACTGAAGCTTTCTTT.

The chain carries TRBV29-1 and TRBJ2-7; 9 bases are a match to TRBD1. V gave up 4 bases and J gave up 4 bases; unmatched junction bases: 14. CDR1 is SQVTM and CDR2 is ANQGSEA in the germline V gene. The CDR3 contains 16 residues. The CDR3 DNA is TGCAGCGTTGTACGATCCGGGACAGGGATGGGATACGAGCAGTACTTC. It codes for CSVVRSGTGMGYEQYF.

The chain has TRBV19 and TRBJ2-7, with TRBD2 matching over 10 bases. Germline values: CDR1 LNHDA, CDR2 SQIVND (reference sequence). V shed 0 bases, J shed 5 bases, and the junction held 10 bases outside the gene matches. The CDR3 length is 17 residues. The CDR3 region has the DNA TGTGCCAGTAGTATAGATCTATATAGCGGGGGGACTGACGAGCAGTACTTC. It translates to CASSIDLYSGGTDEQYF. The full variable domain, in which reference TRBV19 and TRBJ2-7 provide the parts outside the CDR3, is DGGITQSPKYLFRKEGQNVTLSCEQNLNHDAMYWYRQDPGQGLRLIYYSQIVNDFQKGDIAEGYSVSREKKESFPLTVTSAQKNPTAFYLCASSIDLYSGGTDEQYFGPGTRLTVT.

The V call is TRBV19, the J call TRBJ1-1; D might be TRBD1 (5 bases). Germline CDR1 reads LNHDA; CDR2 reads SQIVND (reference sequence). Trimming left V 3 bases short and J 2 bases short, with 10 bases between. The CDR3 spans 14 residues. The CDR3 nucleotides are TGTGCCAGTAGTATTCGGGGGGTCAACACTGAAGCTTTCTTT. This codes for CASSIRGVNTEAFF.

This clone occurred once. The V and J genes are TRBV18 and TRBJ1-2; 9 positions match TRBD1. V dropped 6 bases and J dropped 0; count of bases not matched to a gene: 5. CDR1 and CDR2 from the germline V gene are KGHSH and LQKENI. CDR3 length: 15 residues. The CDR3 loop reads CASSPGTGTNYGYTF. The DNA of the CDR3 is TGTGCCAGCTCGCCCGGGACAGGGACTAACTATGGCTACACCTTC.

Of note for this clone: Other DNA sequences in the same sample also yield this CDR3. The chain has TRBV6-5 and TRBJ1-2; 8 bases line up with TRBD1. Germline values: CDR1 MNHEY, CDR2 SVGAGI. Losses at the gene ends were 6 bases for V and 4 bases for J; bases not matched to a gene: 7. The CDR3 is 14 amino acids. CDR3 sequence reads: CASSRDRSGYGYTF. In DNA form, the CDR3 reads TGTGCCAGCAGCCGGGACAGGTCGGGCTATGGCTACACCTTC.

This clone came up many times. The chain is built from TRBV6-5 and TRBJ1-1, with 8 bases identical to TRBD1. Germline CDR1 is MNHEY and CDR2 is SVGAGI. The length of the CDR3 is 13 residues. After removal of 3 bases from V and 5 bases from J, the junction contained 2 bases not matched to a gene. The CDR3 coding sequence is TGTGCCAGCAGTTATCGGGACAGGACTGAAGCTTTCTTT. Its protein product is CASSYRDRTEAFF.

The rearrangement uses TRBV30 and TRBJ1-5, with 8 bases lining up with TRBD1. The CDR3 sequence is 13 residues long. Trimming removed 5 bases from V and 7 bases from J; junction bases left unmatched: 7. The germline CDR1 and CDR2 sequences are GTSNPN and SVGIG (reference sequence). DNA of the CDR3: TGTGCCTGGGAGACAGGGGAAGGACAGCCCCAGCATTTT. It yields the protein CAWETGEGQPQHF.

The CDR3: CASSSTVIGTKTGELFF. The DNA for the CDR3 is TGTGCCAGCAGCTCAACCGTCATCGGGACAAAGACCGGGGAGCTGTTTTTT. The rearrangement links TRBV5-5 to TRBJ2-2, with a tentative D call TRBD1 (6 bases). The CDR3 is 17 residues long. With 3 bases removed from V and 5 bases from J, the gap between germline ends came to 20 bases. CDR1 SGHKS and CDR2 YYEKEE come from the germline V gene (reference sequence).

This clone showed up just once. Possible read error: a much larger clone is one base away. The chain links TRBV7-2 to TRBJ2-1; TRBD2 aligns across 9 bases. After removal of 6 bases from V and 4 bases from J, the junction contained 4 bases not matched to a gene. The CDR3 runs 14 residues. Germline-derived CDR1 and CDR2 are SGHTA and FQGNSA. The CDR3 spells CASRRGGGYNEQFF. CDR3 sequence (DNA): TGTGCCAGCAGGCGGGGGGGCGGGTACAATGAGCAGTTCTTC.

The chain has TRBV6-5 and TRBJ1-1; D unresolved. Germline values: CDR1 MNHEY, CDR2 SVGAGI. V shed 2 bases and J shed 4 bases, with 11 bases lying between them. The CDR3 sequence is 14 residues long. The CDR3 DNA follows: TGTGCCAGCAGTTACGAGCAATACTCCACTGAAGCTTTCTTT. Encoded protein: CASSYEQYSTEAFF.

This chain connects TRBV20-1 to TRBJ1-2, with D tentatively TRBD1 (5 bases). This CDR3 has 11 amino acids. The germline V and J ends were trimmed by 3 bases and 7 bases, with 9 bases remaining between them. Germline V gives CDR1 DFQATT, CDR2 SNEGSKA (reference sequence). CDR3 nucleotides: TGCAGTGCTAGCTTGGGGGGTGGCTACACCTTC. It is translated as CSASLGGGYTF.

This chain uses TRBV9 with TRBJ1-1, with D unresolved. Germline V gives CDR1 SGDLS, CDR2 YYNGEE. The CDR3 spans 10 residues. Trimming pared 1 base from V and 12 bases from J, leaving 7 bases between. CDR3 residues: CASSVQESFF. The CDR3, as DNA: TGTGCCAGCAGCGTACAGGAATCTTTCTTT.

DNA of the CDR3: TGTGCCAGCAGCCGGACTAGCGGGGGGGTTAGCACAGATACGCAGTATTTT. Its translation: CASSRTSGGVSTDTQYF. The V call is TRBV7-3, the J call TRBJ2-3, with TRBD2 identical over 15 bases. In germline, CDR1 is SGHTA, CDR2 FQGTGA. The CDR3 covers 17 residues. With 5 bases clipped from V and 0 bases from J, the junction kept 3 bases outside the gene matches.

CDR3 DNA sequence: TGTGCCAGCAGCCCCTCTCGGGGGACAGGGTTTGAAAAACTGTTTTTT. Amino acids: CASSPSRGTGFEKLFF. This rearrangement joins TRBV27 to TRBJ1-4; 9 bases are shared with TRBD1. The CDR3 spans 16 residues. CDR1 and CDR2 from the germline V gene are MNHEY and SMNVEV (reference sequence). Losses at the gene ends were 6 bases for V and 7 bases for J; bases not matched to a gene: 12.